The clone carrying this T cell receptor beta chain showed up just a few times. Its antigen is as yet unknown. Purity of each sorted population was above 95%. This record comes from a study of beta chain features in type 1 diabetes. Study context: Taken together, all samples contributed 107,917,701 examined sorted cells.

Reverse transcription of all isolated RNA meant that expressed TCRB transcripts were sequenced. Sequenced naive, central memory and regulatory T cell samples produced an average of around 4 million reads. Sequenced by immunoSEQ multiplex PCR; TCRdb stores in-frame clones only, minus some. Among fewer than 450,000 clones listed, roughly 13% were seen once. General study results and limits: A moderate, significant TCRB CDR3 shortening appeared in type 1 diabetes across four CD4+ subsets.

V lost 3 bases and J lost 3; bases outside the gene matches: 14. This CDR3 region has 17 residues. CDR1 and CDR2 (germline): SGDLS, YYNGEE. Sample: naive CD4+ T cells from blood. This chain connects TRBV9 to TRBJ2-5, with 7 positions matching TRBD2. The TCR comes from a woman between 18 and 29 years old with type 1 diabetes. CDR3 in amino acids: CASSDQGLGGGKETQYF. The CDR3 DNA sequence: TGTGCCAGCAGCGATCAAGGACTAGGCGGTGGAAAAGAGACCCAGTACTTC.